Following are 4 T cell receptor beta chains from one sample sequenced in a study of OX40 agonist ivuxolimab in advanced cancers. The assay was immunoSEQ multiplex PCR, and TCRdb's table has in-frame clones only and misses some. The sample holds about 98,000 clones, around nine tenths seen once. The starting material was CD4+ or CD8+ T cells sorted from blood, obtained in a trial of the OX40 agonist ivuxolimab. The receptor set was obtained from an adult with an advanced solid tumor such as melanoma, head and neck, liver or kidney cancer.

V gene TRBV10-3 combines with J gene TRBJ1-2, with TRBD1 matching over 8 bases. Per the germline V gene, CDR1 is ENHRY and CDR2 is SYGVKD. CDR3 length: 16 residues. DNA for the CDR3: TGTGCTATCTTTGACAGGGGCCCGGCGGGGAACTATGGCTACACCTTC. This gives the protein CAIFDRGPAGNYGYTF.

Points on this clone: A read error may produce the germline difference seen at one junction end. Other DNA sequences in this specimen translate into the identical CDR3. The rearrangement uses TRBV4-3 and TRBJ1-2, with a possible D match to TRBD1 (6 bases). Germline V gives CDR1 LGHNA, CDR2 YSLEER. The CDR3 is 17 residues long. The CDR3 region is CASSQVGEDRDNYGYTF. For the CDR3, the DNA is TGCGCCAGCAGTCAAGTTGGAGAGGACAGAGATAACTATGGCTACACCTTC.

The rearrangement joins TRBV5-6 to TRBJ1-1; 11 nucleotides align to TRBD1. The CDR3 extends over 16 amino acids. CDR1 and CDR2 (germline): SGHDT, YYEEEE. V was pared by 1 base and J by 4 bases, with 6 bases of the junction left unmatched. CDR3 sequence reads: CASSLRRDRGGTEAFF. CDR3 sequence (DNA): TGTGCCAGCAGCTTGCGTCGGGACAGGGGGGGCACTGAAGCTTTCTTT.

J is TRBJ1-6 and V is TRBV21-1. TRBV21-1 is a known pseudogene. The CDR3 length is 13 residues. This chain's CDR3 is CASSKVVNSPLHF. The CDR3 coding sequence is TGTGCCAGCAGCAAAGTGGTGAATTCACCCCTCCACTTT.